The sequence of this T cell receptor (beta chain) was determined in a study of identical twins. The CDR3 is 14 amino acids. From germline, CDR1 is LNHNV and CDR2 YYDKDF (reference sequence). With V trimmed by 6 bases and J by 0 bases, 0 bases remained unmatched. One entry per CDR3 protein results from TCRdb running MiXCR on the 5' RACE reads. This table holds roughly 720,000 distinct CDR3 sequences, about 18% found once. This clonotype was observed a few times. The same sample was also studied in work on T cells expressing NK-cell markers. From that study: These clonotypes also led the CD3+CD56-NKG2C+ fraction in a few donors.

Specimen: PBMCs. The rearrangement uses TRBV15 and TRBJ2-5, with 11 positions matching TRBD2. This TCR derives from a woman younger than 35 in good health. The CDR3 region has the DNA TGTGCCACCAGGACTAGCGGGGACCAAGAGACCCAGTACTTC. It is translated as CATRTSGDQETQYF.